Following are 31 T cell receptor beta chains from one sample sequenced in a study of shared clonotypes between healthy human individuals. TCRdb keeps only in-frame clones here, not all; method: immunoSEQ multiplex PCR. Of 150,000 to 200,000 clones listed, over 85% are singletons. Sequenced sample: naive CD4+ T cells sorted from blood. Stated subset: CD45RA+ positively selected. These receptors were collected from a woman aged 30 to 39 in good health.

The chain combines TRBV10-3 with TRBJ1-1, with D unclear. The CDR3 covers 14 residues. V lost 0 bases, J lost 2 bases, and 7 bases lay in between. CDR1 ENHRY and CDR2 SYGVKD come from the germline V gene. CDR3 coding DNA: TGTGCCATCAGTGAGTCAGCTTTTAACACTGAAGCTTTCTTT. It codes for CAISESAFNTEAFF.

The chain is built from TRBV6-6 and TRBJ2-3; 14 bases are a match to TRBD2. J gave up 10 bases and V 6 bases, and 9 bases lay outside the gene matches. The CDR3 covers 15 residues. CDR1 and CDR2 (germline): MNHNY, SVGAGI (reference sequence). Here the CDR3 reads CASSRLAGGIYSQYF. In nucleotides, the CDR3 is TGTGCCAGCAGCCGACTAGCGGGAGGGATATACTCGCAGTATTTT.

With respect to this clone: Other DNA sequences from this sample encode an identical CDR3 as well. The V gene is TRBV7-2, the J gene TRBJ2-1; 10 nucleotides align to TRBD2. The V and J ends lost 3 bases and 1 base, in that order; junction bases with no gene match: 0. CDR3 length: 15 amino acids. The germline V gene has CDR1 SGHTA and CDR2 FQGNSA. In nucleotides, the CDR3 is TGTGCCAGCAGCTTTAGCGGGGGGTCCTACAATGAGCAGTTCTTC. It translates to CASSFSGGSYNEQFF.

The chain uses TRBV21-1 and TRBJ2-5; the table's D call, TRBD2, has no DNA check behind it. The J call may be faulty, since TRBJ2-7 better matches the DNA end. TRBV21-1 is deemed a pseudogene. The length of the CDR3 is 18 residues. For the CDR3, the DNA is TGTGCCAGCAGCACAAAGGGATTTACTAGCGGGATCTCCTACGAGCAGTACTTC. Protein: CASSTKGFTSGISYEQYF.

The genes are TRBV19 and TRBJ2-5; D gene ambiguous. The germline V and J ends were trimmed by 4 bases and 2 bases, with 8 bases remaining between them. This CDR3 contains 13 residues. Looked up from germline, CDR1 is LNHDA and CDR2 is SQIVND (reference sequence). The CDR3 nucleotides are TGTGCCAGTAGTAGGGCATTACAAGAGACCCAGTACTTC. This sequence encodes CASSRALQETQYF.

The chain joins TRBV27 to TRBJ1-6, with 11 nucleotides matching TRBD1. V shed 5 bases, J shed 9 bases, and the junction held 3 bases outside the gene matches. Per the germline V gene, CDR1 is MNHEY and CDR2 is SMNVEV (reference sequence). This CDR3 contains 14 residues. The CDR3 DNA reads as TGTGCCAGCAGTCCTGGACAGGGGGCTTCACCCCTCCACTTT. It translates to CASSPGQGASPLHF.

V and J are TRBV2 and TRBJ1-1, with D possibly matching TRBD1 (6 bases). CDR3 size: 14 residues. CDR1 and CDR2 from the germline V gene are SNHLY and FYNNEI. V was trimmed by 6 bases and J by 5 bases, leaving 16 bases between them. Here the CDR3 DNA reads TGTGCCAGCAGGAGAGGGGGAGGGGGAACTGAAGCTTTCTTT. Translation: CASRRGGGGTEAFF.

As regards this clone: Other DNA sequences from this sample encode an identical CDR3 as well. The chain couples TRBV18 to TRBJ2-7; 11 bases agree with TRBD1. The CDR3 spans 14 residues. The V segment lost 3 bases and the J segment 4 bases; nucleotides outside the gene matches: 2. In germline, CDR1 is KGHSH, CDR2 LQKENI. The CDR3 spells CASSPGTGGYEQYF. The CDR3 region has the DNA TGTGCCAGCTCACCCGGGACAGGGGGGTACGAGCAGTACTTC.

The CDR3 bases are TGTGCCAGCAGCTACTCATATGGGACAGGGGACTATGGCTACACCTTC. It encodes CASSYSYGTGDYGYTF. This chain joins TRBV5-5 and TRBJ1-2; 10 nucleotides line up with TRBD1. J lost 3 bases, V lost 3 bases, and 8 bases had no gene match. CDR1 and CDR2 (germline): SGHKS, YYEKEE (reference sequence). The CDR3 length is 16 residues.

The gene calls are TRBV5-1 and TRBJ2-1; TRBD1 aligns across 7 bases. The V gene's germline CDR1 is SGHRS and CDR2 YFSETQ. CDR3 length: 15 amino acids. Trimming cost V 7 bases and J 7 bases; bases outside gene matches: 14. The CDR3 loop reads CASSDPTGPQNEQFF. Written as DNA, the CDR3 is TGCGCCAGCTCAGACCCGACAGGGCCCCAGAATGAGCAGTTCTTC.

The chain joins TRBV18 to TRBJ1-5; 10 nucleotides align to TRBD1. The CDR3 sequence is 14 residues long. V gave up 3 bases and J gave up 5 bases; unmatched junction bases: 1. Per the germline V gene, CDR1 is KGHSH and CDR2 is LQKENI. The CDR3 nucleotides read TGTGCCAGCTCACCGACAGGGGGCTATCAGCCCCAGCATTTT. Protein sequence: CASSPTGGYQPQHF.

V is TRBV2 and J is TRBJ1-2, with D possibly being TRBD1 (6 bases). The CDR3 runs to 14 residues. The V end was cut by 5 bases, the J end by 11 bases, with 21 bases between. Germline V CDR1 and CDR2: SNHLY, FYNNEI. Here the CDR3 DNA reads TGTGCCAGCAGTCCCGCACGGGGACACCTAGGTTACACCTTC. It translates to CASSPARGHLGYTF.

This clone has only one observation. The V call is TRBV28, the J call TRBJ1-5; tentative D call: TRBD1 (5 bases). Trimming took off 3 bases at V and 9 bases at J, with 9 bases between the two ends. The CDR3 covers 12 residues. From germline, CDR1 is MDHEN and CDR2 SYDVKM. DNA for the CDR3: TGTGCCAGCAGTTTCAGGGAAAGGCCCCAGCATTTT. Protein sequence: CASSFRERPQHF.

The rearrangement joins TRBV19 to TRBJ2-2; 7 positions match TRBD1. Germline trimming cut 5 bases from V and 1 base from J; bases unmatched to any gene: 4. This CDR3 spans 15 amino acids. Germline assignment: CDR1 LNHDA and CDR2 SQIVND (reference sequence). The CDR3 sequence: CASSARQGNTGELFF. The DNA for the CDR3 is TGTGCCAGTAGTGCCAGACAGGGGAACACCGGGGAGCTGTTTTTT.

Comment on this clone: This CDR3 is also generated by other DNA sequences in the sample. The chain combines TRBV4-2 with TRBJ2-7, with D unresolved. This CDR3 has 12 amino acids. Germline CDR1 LGHNA, CDR2 YNFKEQ. V was cut by 3 bases and J by 3 bases, with 6 bases left in between. CDR3 sequence (DNA): TGTGCCAGCAGCCAGCCCAACTACGAGCAGTACTTC. Protein sequence: CASSQPNYEQYF.

V is TRBV30 and J is TRBJ1-1; 8 nucleotides line up with TRBD1. CDR3 length: 12 amino acids. V was pared by 4 bases and J by 9 bases, with 7 bases of the junction left unmatched. Germline CDR1 reads GTSNPN; CDR2 reads SVGIG (reference sequence). Here the CDR3 reads CAWTDRGRKAFF. CDR3 nucleotides: TGTGCCTGGACCGACAGGGGAAGAAAAGCTTTCTTT.

This clone was seen more than once but under ten times. The V and J genes are TRBV4-1 and TRBJ1-2; 7 nucleotides match TRBD1. Trimming removed 4 bases from V and 1 base from J; junction bases left unmatched: 3. Germline assignment: CDR1 MGHRA and CDR2 YSYEKL. The CDR3 extends over 14 amino acids. CDR3 region: CASSRGTDNYGYTF. CDR3 nucleotides: TGCGCCAGCAGCCGCGGGACAGATAACTATGGCTACACCTTC.

The J gene is TRBJ2-5, the V gene TRBV6-5; D not resolved. The DNA end lines up better with TRBJ2-7; the J call may be wrong. The CDR3 is 15 residues long. Germline V CDR1 and CDR2: MNHEY, SVGAGI. This CDR3 reads CASSYSRDTTYEQYF. In nucleotides, the CDR3 is TGTGCCAGCAGTTACTCGAGAGACACTACCTACGAGCAGTACTTC.

The J gene is TRBJ1-2, the V gene TRBV6-1; TRBD1 matches at 11 bases. CDR1 and CDR2 (germline): MNHNS, SASEGT. Germline trimming cut 5 bases from V and 7 bases from J; bases unmatched to any gene: 6. The CDR3 totals 14 residues. The CDR3 protein is CASSQPGTGGGYTF. CDR3 nucleotide sequence: TGTGCCAGCAGTCAGCCCGGGACAGGGGGTGGCTACACCTTC.

CDR3 nucleotide sequence: TGTGCCAGCAGTAACGGACTCCGAGAGACCCAGTACTTC. This sequence encodes CASSNGLRETQYF. This chain connects TRBV6-5 to TRBJ2-5, with a weak D call TRBD2 (5 bases). V gave up 5 bases and J gave up 4 bases, with 11 bases separating them. Germline-derived CDR1 and CDR2 are MNHEY and SVGAGI. The CDR3 spans 13 residues.

J is TRBJ2-4 and V is TRBV30; weak D call: TRBD1 (5 bases). V lost 1 base and J lost 0, with 13 bases in between. Looked up from germline, CDR1 is GTSNPN and CDR2 is SVGIG (reference sequence). This CDR3 has 16 amino acids. The CDR3 sequence is CAWSAPRTLAKNIQYF. The CDR3 DNA is TGTGCCTGGAGTGCGCCCAGGACACTAGCCAAAAACATTCAGTACTTC. The full variable domain, its missing parts supplied by reference TRBV30 and TRBJ2-4, is SQTIHQWPATLVQPVGSPLSLECTVEGTSNPNLYWYRQAAGRGLQLLFYSVGIGQISSEVPQNLSASRPQDRQFILSSKKLLLSDSGFYLCAWSAPRTLAKNIQYFGAGTRLSVL.

This clone was detected once. V gene TRBV7-9 combines with J gene TRBJ1-6; D is uncertain. The CDR3 contains 14 residues. V was clipped by 1 base and J by 6 bases, with 7 bases between them. The germline CDR1 and CDR2 sequences are SEHNR and FQNEAQ (reference sequence). The chain's CDR3 is CASSLEPTNSPLHF. CDR3 coding DNA: TGTGCCAGCAGCTTAGAGCCCACTAATTCACCCCTCCACTTT.

As DNA, the CDR3 is TGTGCCAGCAGCCAAGATAACAGCTACGAGCAGTACTTC. Its translation is CASSQDNSYEQYF. The chain uses TRBV4-2 and TRBJ2-7; D is uncertain. The V gene's germline CDR1 is LGHNA and CDR2 YNFKEQ. This CDR3 spans 13 amino acids. V was clipped by 0 bases and J by 3 bases, with 6 bases between them.

This sequence joins TRBV27 and TRBJ2-5, with TRBD2 matching 11 bases. Germline V lookup: CDR1 MNHEY, CDR2 SMNVEV (reference sequence). The CDR3 consists of 17 residues. J was trimmed by 7 bases and V by 2 bases; bases with no gene match: 12. This CDR3 is CASSLLGTSGSIGTQYF. The CDR3 region has the DNA TGTGCCAGCAGTTTACTTGGGACTAGCGGAAGCATCGGGACCCAGTACTTC.

The chain couples TRBV11-3 to TRBJ1-1, with D hard to call. Trimming stripped 1 base from V and 1 base from J, with 7 bases between. Germline V CDR1 and CDR2: SGHNT, YENEEA. The CDR3 covers 14 residues. The CDR3 region has the DNA TGTGCCAGCAGCTTAGGGCGGGGGAACACTGAAGCTTTCTTT. It is translated as CASSLGRGNTEAFF.

This chain joins TRBV25-1 and TRBJ1-4; no reliable D call. CDR1 is MGHDK and CDR2 is SYGVNS in the germline V gene. There are 12 residues in the CDR3. Trimming shortened V by 2 bases and J by 5 bases, and 3 bases separated the two germline ends. CDR3 sequence: CASSEQNEKLFF. CDR3 bases: TGTGCCAGCAGTGAACAGAATGAAAAACTGTTTTTT.

Worth noting for this clone: Within the sample, other DNA sequences also encode this same CDR3. The CDR3 spells CASSLASYEQYF. The CDR3, as DNA: TGTGCCAGCAGCTTAGCCTCCTACGAGCAGTACTTC. This chain joins TRBV11-2 and TRBJ2-7; D is unresolved. The CDR3 is 12 residues long. Germline CDR1 SGHAT, CDR2 FQNNGV. V was shortened by 1 base and J by 0 bases, with 1 base between the two germline ends.

J is TRBJ1-2 and V is TRBV5-6, with 10 bases fitting TRBD1. Germline V lookup: CDR1 SGHDT, CDR2 YYEEEE. The CDR3 loop spans 13 amino acids. The V segment lost 3 bases and the J segment 7 bases; nucleotides outside the gene matches: 3. In nucleotides, the CDR3 is TGTGCCAGCAGCTGGGACAGGGGCTTTGGCTACACCTTC. As protein: CASSWDRGFGYTF. Supplemented by reference TRBV5-6 and TRBJ1-2, the full variable domain reads DAGVTQSPTHLIKTRGQQVTLRCSPKSGHDTVSWYQQALGQGPQFIFQYYEEEERQRGNFPDRFSGHQFPNYSSELNVNALLLGDSALYLCASSWDRGFGYTFGSGTRLTVV.

The J gene is TRBJ2-7, the V gene TRBV28; TRBD1 aligns across 9 bases. Germline CDR1 and CDR2: MDHEN and SYDVKM. V shed 6 bases and J 5 bases; nucleotides not matched to a gene: 11. The CDR3 spans 15 residues. The CDR3 nucleotides are TGTGCCAGCAGCCCCCCCGGGACAGGGTACCACGAGCAGTACTTC. Its translation: CASSPPGTGYHEQYF.

Only one count was recorded for this clone. The chain uses TRBV28 and TRBJ2-5; 9 bases agree with TRBD1. The CDR3 consists of 17 residues. Unmatched junction bases numbered 11, after V lost 1 base and J lost 5 bases. From germline, CDR1 is MDHEN and CDR2 SYDVKM. The CDR3 DNA is TGTGCCAGCAGTTTATCCCGGACAGGGGTGTTATCGGAGACCCAGTACTTC. Its protein is CASSLSRTGVLSETQYF.

The rearrangement uses TRBV18 and TRBJ2-7; 7 positions match TRBD1. This CDR3 comprises 15 residues. Germline V gene data show CDR1 as KGHSH and CDR2 as LQKENI. V was clipped by 3 bases and J by 5 bases; unmatched bases: 10. This chain's CDR3 is CASSPTGLTGNEQYF. The CDR3 DNA sequence: TGTGCCAGCTCACCGACAGGGCTTACCGGGAACGAGCAGTACTTC.